This T cell receptor (beta chain) was profiled in a study of glioma-infiltrating T cells. Study outcomes and limitations: Only very few CDR3 sequences appeared in both tissue and blood. Non-neoplastic patients had below-expected tissue-blood divergence, while all gliomas exceeded expectation.

This clonotype was counted many times. Its target is not known. Using RNA template, CDR3s of TCR alpha and beta were amplified with iRepertoire arm-PCR. One-step reverse transcription and amplification started from about 100-400 ng of tissue mRNA or PBMC total RNA. TCRdb reprocessed the multiplex PCR reads via MiXCR and lists one record per CDR3 protein. This table has under 200,000 distinct CDR3 sequences, about 47% appearing once. Sequences were obtained from glioma tissue, nonneoplastic brain tissue, or PBMCs (not recorded which). The sequence came from a human donor with low-grade glioma or glioblastoma, undergoing nonglioma brain surgery, or in good health (not recorded which).

DNA for the CDR3: TGTGCCAGCAGGCCTGGATATTATAGCAATCAGCCCCAGCATTTT. Translating it yields CASRPGYYSNQPQHF. The J gene is TRBJ1-5, the V gene TRBV28; D gene unclear. The CDR3 totals 15 residues. The V end was cut by 6 bases, the J end by 0 bases, with 12 bases between. Per germline, CDR1 MDHEN and CDR2 SYDVKM.